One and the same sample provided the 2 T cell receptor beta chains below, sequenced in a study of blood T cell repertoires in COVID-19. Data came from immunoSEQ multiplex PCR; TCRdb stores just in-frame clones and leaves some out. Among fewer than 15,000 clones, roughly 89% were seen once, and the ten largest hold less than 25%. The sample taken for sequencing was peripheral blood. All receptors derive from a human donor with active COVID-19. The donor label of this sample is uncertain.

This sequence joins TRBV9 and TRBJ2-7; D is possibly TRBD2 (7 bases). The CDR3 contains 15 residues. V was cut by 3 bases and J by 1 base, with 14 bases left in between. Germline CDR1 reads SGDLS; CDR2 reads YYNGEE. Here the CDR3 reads CASSAEGGSSYEQYF. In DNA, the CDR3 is TGTGCCAGCAGCGCTGAGGGGGGGAGTTCCTACGAGCAGTACTTC.

The CDR3 coding sequence is TGTGCCAGCAGCGTGGGGACTACACAAGAGACCCAGTACTTC. Its translation: CASSVGTTQETQYF. This sequence joins TRBV9 and TRBJ2-5; 7 bases are a match to TRBD2. The V gene end was trimmed by 2 bases and the J gene end by 2 bases; junction bases not matched to a gene: 3. CDR1 is SGDLS, CDR2 YYNGEE, per germline. The CDR3 sequence is 14 residues long.